This T cell receptor (beta chain) emerged from a study of cytomegalovirus exposure and HLA in healthy donors. Findings and limits, study-wide: Presence/absence analyses assumed roughly uniform sequencing depth across donors.

The PCR employed 60 Vbeta primers together with 13 Jbeta primers. TCRdb's table, derived via immunoSEQ multiplex PCR, lists solely in-frame clones and lacks some. The table has tens of thousands of clones, roughly 86% seen once; the top ten hold 5.6%. Concerning this clone itself: The antigen remains unidentified.

V trimming: 3 bases; J trimming: 5 bases; junction bases outside the gene matches: 5. The CDR3 consists of 15 residues. Germline V gene lookup returns CDR1 MGHRA and CDR2 YSYEKL. This TCR was sampled from a woman between 18 and 29 years old in good health and CMV-seropositive. The chain links TRBV4-1 to TRBJ1-2; 11 nucleotides line up with TRBD1. The specimen sequenced was PBMCs. Here the CDR3 reads CASSQGQGGTYGYTF. CDR3 sequence (DNA): TGCGCCAGCAGCCAGGGACAGGGGGGAACGTATGGCTACACCTTC.